Each of the 26 T cell receptor beta chains below was sequenced from the same sample in a study of T cell responses to AZD1222 COVID-19 vaccine. TCRdb's copy holds only in-frame clones and misses some; the assay was immunoSEQ multiplex PCR. Of some 150,000 clones listed, about 87% are singletons. Material: peripheral blood, obtained on day 0 of AZD1222 vaccination. The receptor set was obtained from an adult in good health.

The chain couples TRBV10-3 to TRBJ1-5, with D uncertain. In germline, CDR1 is ENHRY, CDR2 SYGVKD. The CDR3 sequence is 13 residues long. The ends were cut back, 4 bases at V and 7 bases at J, with 11 bases in the middle. Here the CDR3 DNA reads TGTGCCATCAGTGCTGGTGCGGGCCAGCCCCAGCATTTT. Translated: CAISAGAGQPQHF.

The gene calls are TRBV6-2 or TRBV6-3 and TRBJ1-2, with a weak D call TRBD1 (5 bases). The germline gives CDR1 MNHEY, CDR2 SVGEGT. CDR3 length: 15 residues. V was shortened by 2 bases and J by 7 bases, with 17 bases between the two germline ends. The CDR3 DNA is TGTGCCAGCAGTTACGGAATGGGGGGACCGGGTGGCTACACCTTC. This gives the protein CASSYGMGGPGGYTF.

The chain carries TRBV30 and TRBJ1-1, with D tentatively TRBD1 (5 bases). CDR1 GTSNPN and CDR2 SVGIG come from the germline V gene (reference sequence). CDR3 length: 12 residues. Trimming cost V 4 bases and J 7 bases, with 13 bases left between them. This CDR3 is CAWTEGPGEAFF. As DNA, the CDR3 is TGTGCCTGGACGGAGGGGCCTGGTGAAGCTTTCTTT.

The chain recombines TRBV29-1 with TRBJ2-5, with D tentatively TRBD1 or TRBD2 (7 bases each). The V and J ends lost 3 bases and 4 bases respectively, with 12 bases between them. CDR1 is SQVTM and CDR2 is ANQGSEA in the germline V gene. The CDR3 spans 13 residues. CDR3 residues: CSVDPGGGETQYF. The CDR3 region has the DNA TGCAGCGTTGACCCAGGGGGGGGAGAGACCCAGTACTTC.

This clone has just a few counts. This chain links TRBV18 with TRBJ1-2; tentatively, D is TRBD1 (5 bases). This CDR3 region has 16 residues. Germline CDR1 reads KGHSH; CDR2 reads LQKENI. V lost 3 bases to trimming and J lost 8 bases, with 22 bases between them. Here the CDR3 DNA reads TGTGCCAGCTCACCTCTCGCAGGGCGCATGGCGGAAGGCTACACCTTC. Its translation is CASSPLAGRMAEGYTF.

This chain uses TRBV25-1 with TRBJ1-1; D is unresolved. The germline V and J ends were trimmed by 6 bases and 8 bases, with 10 bases remaining between them. The length of the CDR3 is 11 residues. CDR1 and CDR2 from the germline V gene are MGHDK and SYGVNS. The CDR3 reads CASRDREEAFF. In DNA, the CDR3 is TGTGCCAGCAGGGATAGAGAAGAAGCTTTCTTT.

This clone was picked up one time. The chain links TRBV30 to TRBJ2-1; possible D gene TRBD2, 5 bases. Germline-derived CDR1 and CDR2 are GTSNPN and SVGIG (reference sequence). With 1 base removed from V and 9 bases from J, the gap between germline ends came to 13 bases. This CDR3 spans 13 amino acids. CDR3 in amino acids: CAWSEFGEGEQFF. CDR3 nucleotide sequence: TGTGCCTGGAGTGAATTCGGTGAGGGTGAGCAGTTCTTC.

The chain carries TRBV7-2 and TRBJ2-1; 9 bases are shared with TRBD2. There are 15 residues in the CDR3. Trimming removed 7 bases from V and 5 bases from J; junction bases left unmatched: 9. Germline V lookup: CDR1 SGHTA, CDR2 FQGNSA. CDR3 nucleotides: TGTGCCAGCAAACTGTCTAGCGGGATAAACAATGAGCAGTTCTTC. This sequence encodes CASKLSSGINNEQFF.

This sequence joins TRBV18 and TRBJ1-5; 10 nucleotides align to TRBD1. The V and J ends lost 3 bases and 9 bases, in that order; junction bases with no gene match: 5. In germline, CDR1 is KGHSH, CDR2 LQKENI. This CDR3 comprises 14 residues. The CDR3 DNA sequence: TGTGCCAGCTCACCGGGACAGGGGAAATGGCCCCAGCATTTT. Its protein product is CASSPGQGKWPQHF.

V and J are TRBV5-1 and TRBJ1-2; possible D gene TRBD1, 5 bases. Looked up from germline, CDR1 is SGHRS and CDR2 is YFSETQ. V shed 0 bases and J shed 4 bases, with 10 bases lying between them. The CDR3 has 14 residues. CDR3 protein: CASSLDPGSYGYTF. The CDR3 nucleotides read TGCGCCAGCAGCTTGGATCCAGGGAGCTATGGCTACACCTTC.

The chain joins TRBV19 to TRBJ1-1; 7 bases line up with TRBD1. Germline lookup yields CDR1 LNHDA and CDR2 SQIVND (reference sequence). V lost 0 bases to trimming and J lost 10 bases; unmatched junction nucleotides: 11. The CDR3 runs to 15 residues. In DNA, the CDR3 is TGTGCCAGTAGTATAGATCGCGGAGGGGGCGTCAGAGCTTTCTTT. This codes for CASSIDRGGGVRAFF.

This clone was seen more than once but under ten times. The rearrangement joins TRBV5-4 to TRBJ2-1, with D possibly being TRBD2 (7 bases). This CDR3 spans 16 amino acids. Germline loops: CDR1 SGHNT, CDR2 YYREEE (reference sequence). Trimming left V 5 bases short and J 0 bases short, with 15 bases between. CDR3 sequence reads: CASSDKGGYSYNEQFF. CDR3 sequence (DNA): TGTGCCAGCAGTGATAAGGGGGGGTACTCCTACAATGAGCAGTTCTTC.

V and J are TRBV6-2 or TRBV6-3 and TRBJ2-7; D uncertain. The CDR3 contains 17 residues. V gave up 2 bases and J gave up 0 bases, with 17 bases separating them. From germline, CDR1 is MNHEY and CDR2 SVGEGT. The CDR3 is CASSYPLMESLSYEQYF. CDR3 bases: TGTGCCAGCAGTTACCCATTGATGGAAAGTCTCTCCTACGAGCAGTACTTC.

This clone was seen only once. V gene TRBV7-9 combines with J gene TRBJ1-2; 7 bases match TRBD1. The CDR3 runs 15 residues. J was trimmed by 1 base and V by 5 bases; bases with no gene match: 7. Germline assignment: CDR1 SEHNR and CDR2 FQNEAQ (reference sequence). The CDR3 nucleotides read TGTGCCAGCAGCCCCGGGACAGAGTTTAACTATGGCTACACCTTC. Encoded protein: CASSPGTEFNYGYTF.

This rearrangement joins TRBV6-5 to TRBJ1-1; possibly TRBD1 for D (5 bases). Germline V gene data show CDR1 as MNHEY and CDR2 as SVGAGI. Trimming removed 6 bases from V and 4 bases from J, with 18 bases in between. The CDR3 covers 15 residues. In nucleotides, the CDR3 is TGTGCCAGCAGCCTACCTGGGGGGGGGAGCACTGAAGCTTTCTTT. Protein: CASSLPGGGSTEAFF.

V and J are TRBV6-4 and TRBJ1-4, with unresolved D. CDR3 length: 14 amino acids. Germline lookup yields CDR1 MRHNA and CDR2 SNTAGT. Trimming removed 9 bases from V and 7 bases from J, with 18 bases in between. CDR3 protein: CARLPGLWGEKLFF. The CDR3 DNA reads as TGTGCCAGACTTCCGGGCCTCTGGGGTGAAAAACTGTTTTTT.

The chain links TRBV4-2 to TRBJ1-4, with D possibly TRBD1 on 6 matching bases. This CDR3 is built from 19 residues. Germline CDR1 and CDR2: LGHNA and YNFKEQ. V lost 4 bases to trimming and J lost 7 bases, with 28 bases between them. For the CDR3, the DNA is TGTGCCAGCAGCCCCTCAGGGGACTTGACACGAAGTCACGGTGAAAAACTGTTTTTT. Encoded protein: CASSPSGDLTRSHGEKLFF.

Written as DNA, the CDR3 is TGTGCCAGCTCACCTCCCCTACCCAACGTCGAGCAGTACTTC. Its translation is CASSPPLPNVEQYF. This chain uses TRBV18 with TRBJ2-7, with D uncertain. Deletions cut 3 bases from V and 6 bases from J, with 15 bases between. The CDR3 extends over 14 amino acids. CDR1 and CDR2 (germline): KGHSH, LQKENI.

This chain connects TRBV5-1 to TRBJ1-1; D call uncertain. Germline lookup yields CDR1 SGHRS and CDR2 YFSETQ. The V and J ends lost 5 bases and 1 base respectively, with 6 bases between them. The CDR3 sequence is 12 residues long. This chain's CDR3 is CASRITNTEAFF. The CDR3 nucleotides read TGCGCCAGCAGGATTACGAACACTGAAGCTTTCTTT.

This sequence joins TRBV5-1 and TRBJ2-2; 9 positions agree with TRBD1. The CDR3 has 16 residues. After removal of 6 bases from V and 5 bases from J, the junction contained 11 bases not matched to a gene. CDR1 and CDR2 (germline): SGHRS, YFSETQ. The CDR3 region is CASKSPGQGGTGELFF. The CDR3 nucleotides read TGCGCCAGCAAGTCCCCGGGACAGGGCGGTACCGGGGAGCTGTTTTTT.

This rearrangement joins TRBV2 to TRBJ2-3; D possibly corresponds to TRBD1 (5 bases). The CDR3 has 14 residues. Germline assignment: CDR1 SNHLY and CDR2 FYNNEI. Trimming left V 7 bases short and J 0 bases short, with 11 bases between. CDR3 residues: CASKSQGSTDTQYF. For the CDR3, the DNA is TGTGCCAGCAAAAGTCAGGGAAGCACAGATACGCAGTATTTT.

This clone has only a few counts. V and J are TRBV2 and TRBJ2-7; 10 nucleotides line up with TRBD2. V shed 6 bases, J shed 0 bases, and the junction held 8 bases outside the gene matches. Germline-derived CDR1 and CDR2 are SNHLY and FYNNEI. The CDR3 consists of 16 residues. CDR3 amino acids: CASSPTSGGDSYEQYF. Written as DNA, the CDR3 is TGTGCCAGCAGCCCAACCAGCGGGGGGGACTCCTACGAGCAGTACTTC.

The V and J genes are TRBV19 and TRBJ2-3; no definite D call. Trimming shortened V by 3 bases and J by 2 bases, and 12 bases separated the two germline ends. The germline CDR1 and CDR2 sequences are LNHDA and SQIVND (reference sequence). CDR3 size: 15 residues. CDR3 nucleotides: TGTGCCAGTAGTATGGGCCAGCTCTTCACAGATACGCAGTATTTT. This translates into CASSMGQLFTDTQYF.

The V call is TRBV6-2 or TRBV6-3, the J call TRBJ2-2; 9 bases map to TRBD1. The CDR3 has 16 residues. The V and J ends lost 4 bases and 7 bases, in that order; junction bases with no gene match: 10. The germline V gene has CDR1 MNHEY and CDR2 SVGEGT. The DNA for the CDR3 is TGTGCCAGCAGTTCCCCCGGACAGGGGTTAGTCGGGGAGCTGTTTTTT. It yields the protein CASSSPGQGLVGELFF.

The chain recombines TRBV6-5 with TRBJ1-5; a possible D gene is TRBD1 (6 bases). Germline V gene data show CDR1 as MNHEY and CDR2 as SVGAGI. The CDR3 runs to 14 residues. The V gene lost 2 bases and the J gene lost 8 bases, with 13 bases spanning the gap. In DNA form, the CDR3 reads TGTGCCAGCAGTTACCAGTGGGGGGCAGAGCCCCAGCATTTT. Its protein product is CASSYQWGAEPQHF.

The rearrangement joins TRBV10-2 to TRBJ1-6, with D possibly being TRBD1 (5 bases). CDR3 size: 16 residues. Germline V gene lookup returns CDR1 WSHSY and CDR2 SAAADI. Between the trimmed V and J ends, which lost 6 bases and 3 bases, there was a span of 15 bases. The CDR3 sequence is CASSSLRDGYNSPLHF. The DNA of the CDR3 is TGCGCCAGCAGCTCGCTCCGGGACGGCTATAATTCACCCCTCCACTTT.